These 27 T cell receptor beta chains came from one sample sequenced in a study of T cell responses to AZD1222 COVID-19 vaccine. Clones were sequenced by immunoSEQ multiplex PCR, and TCRdb holds only the in-frame ones, with some missing. The profile shows 130,000 to 150,000 clones, around nine tenths of them singletons. The input for sequencing was peripheral blood, taken on day 0 of MenACWY control vaccination. All receptors derive from an adult in good health.

The gene calls are TRBV6-5 and TRBJ2-5, with 7 bases matching TRBD2. Germline loops: CDR1 MNHEY, CDR2 SVGAGI. The CDR3 spans 15 residues. V shed 4 bases, J shed 5 bases, and the junction held 10 bases outside the gene matches. CDR3 sequence: CASSSRAGERETQYF. Here the CDR3 DNA reads TGTGCCAGCAGTTCAAGGGCGGGAGAAAGGGAGACCCAGTACTTC.

The chain links TRBV28 to TRBJ2-7; maybe TRBD2 (5 bases). This CDR3 is 12 amino acids long. Germline CDR1 MDHEN, CDR2 SYDVKM. Trimming stripped 9 bases from V and 0 bases from J, with 9 bases between. CDR3 DNA: TGTGCCAGTGAGGGCAACTCCTACGAGCAGTACTTC. Protein: CASEGNSYEQYF.

The genes are TRBV9 and TRBJ2-7; 8 nucleotides line up with TRBD1. With V trimmed by 3 bases and J by 3 bases, 11 bases remained unmatched. CDR1 and CDR2 from the germline V gene are SGDLS and YYNGEE. CDR3 length equals 16 residues. The chain's CDR3 is CASSAGVLGQDYEQYF. The CDR3 DNA reads as TGTGCCAGCAGCGCCGGCGTATTGGGACAGGACTACGAGCAGTACTTC.

The chain links TRBV19 to TRBJ2-3, with 7 bases matching TRBD1. The V gene's germline CDR1 is LNHDA and CDR2 SQIVND (reference sequence). V shed 10 bases and J 2 bases; nucleotides not matched to a gene: 6. This CDR3 comprises 13 residues. The CDR3 reads CATRDSPTDTQYF. In nucleotides, the CDR3 is TGTGCCACCAGGGACAGCCCCACAGATACGCAGTATTTT. Full variable domain (remainder filled in from reference TRBV19 and TRBJ2-3): DGGITQSPKYLFRKEGQNVTLSCEQNLNHDAMYWYRQDPGQGLRLIYYSQIVNDFQKGDIAEGYSVSREKKESFPLTVTSAQKNPTAFYLCATRDSPTDTQYFGPGTRLTVL.

The V gene is TRBV2, the J gene TRBJ2-5, with D perhaps given as TRBD1 or TRBD2 (5 bases each). Germline V gives CDR1 SNHLY, CDR2 FYNNEI. V lost 4 bases and J lost 4, with 16 bases in between. The CDR3 has 15 residues. CDR3 protein: CASSVGDGFPETQYF. The DNA for the CDR3 is TGTGCCAGCAGTGTTGGGGACGGCTTTCCAGAGACCCAGTACTTC.

This clone occurred a few times. CDR3 residues: CASSFTGQTEAFF. Here the CDR3 DNA reads TGTGCCAGCAGCTTCACGGGGCAAACTGAAGCTTTCTTT. This chain uses TRBV7-2 with TRBJ1-1; TRBD1 might be the D (5 bases). From germline, CDR1 is SGHTA and CDR2 FQGNSA. The CDR3 length is 13 residues. V was clipped by 3 bases and J by 5 bases, with 10 bases between them.

The chain couples TRBV19 to TRBJ2-7; 8 bases match TRBD1. CDR3 length equals 15 residues. J lost 4 bases, V lost 11 bases, and 16 bases had no gene match. The germline gives CDR1 LNHDA, CDR2 SQIVND (reference sequence). The CDR3 spells CASSLGGTGPYEQYF. The CDR3, as DNA: TGTGCCTCCTCGCTCGGCGGGACAGGCCCTTACGAGCAGTACTTC.

This clone was observed a few times. The chain employs TRBV5-1 and TRBJ2-7; TRBD2 matches at 13 bases. The V segment lost 5 bases and the J segment 7 bases; nucleotides outside the gene matches: 9. Germline V lookup: CDR1 SGHRS, CDR2 YFSETQ. The CDR3 consists of 15 residues. The CDR3 bases are TGCGCCAGCAGTTTTGGACTAGCGGGAGTAGGTGAGCAGTACTTC. It specifies CASSFGLAGVGEQYF.

The chain couples TRBV6-5 to TRBJ1-3; 7 bases align to TRBD1. Germline CDR1 MNHEY, CDR2 SVGAGI. With V trimmed by 7 bases and J by 0 bases, 3 bases remained unmatched. The CDR3 runs to 14 residues. This CDR3 is CASKRDSSGNTIYF. CDR3 bases: TGTGCCAGCAAGAGGGACAGCTCTGGAAACACCATATATTTT.

This rearrangement joins TRBV6-4 to TRBJ1-1, with 8 bases aligning to TRBD1. Germline assignment: CDR1 MRHNA and CDR2 SNTAGT. The CDR3 extends over 14 amino acids. Trimming took 3 bases from V and 4 from J; bases not matched to a gene: 4. DNA for the CDR3: TGTGCCAGCAGTGATCGTACAGGGGGCACTGAAGCTTTCTTT. Its translation: CASSDRTGGTEAFF.

The chain employs TRBV7-9 and TRBJ2-5, with 8 bases identical to TRBD1. CDR3 length equals 15 residues. Per germline, CDR1 SEHNR and CDR2 FQNEAQ (reference sequence). The junction had 5 bases not matched to a gene; V was cut back by 4 bases and J by 1 base. Here the CDR3 DNA reads TGTGCCAGCAGCTCCGACAGGGGTTTCCAAGAGACCCAGTACTTC. Translation: CASSSDRGFQETQYF.

The chain carries TRBV7-9 and TRBJ1-3, with D possibly matching TRBD1 (6 bases). The V end lost 0 bases, the J end lost 2 bases, and 11 bases lay between the germline ends. This CDR3 has 16 residues. Germline assignment: CDR1 SEHNR and CDR2 FQNEAQ (reference sequence). The CDR3 protein is CASSLASGQPGNTIYF. CDR3 in DNA: TGTGCCAGCAGCTTAGCGTCGGGACAACCTGGAAACACCATATATTTT. Filled out from reference TRBV7-9 and TRBJ1-3, the complete variable domain reads DTGVSQNPRHKITKRGQNVTFRCDPISEHNRLYWYRQTLGQGPEFLTYFQNEAQLEKSRLLSDRFSAERPKGSFSTLEIQRTEQGDSAMYLCASSLASGQPGNTIYFGEGSWLTVV.

This clone was seen a few times. The rearrangement links TRBV29-1 to TRBJ2-5; D ambiguous. The CDR3 runs to 13 residues. Trimming removed 2 bases from V and 3 bases from J, with 10 bases in between. Germline-derived CDR1 and CDR2 are SQVTM and ANQGSEA. The CDR3 loop is CSVEIPTEETQYF. CDR3 coding DNA: TGCAGCGTTGAAATCCCGACCGAAGAGACCCAGTACTTC.

The V gene is TRBV7-8, the J gene TRBJ2-2; D uncertain. Trimming cost V 4 bases and J 0 bases, with 9 bases left between them. The CDR3 totals 15 residues. The germline V gene has CDR1 SGHVS and CDR2 FQNEAQ. CDR3: CASSSNNANTGELFF. The CDR3 DNA reads TGTGCCAGCAGCTCTAACAACGCGAACACCGGGGAGCTGTTTTTT.

V usage is TRBV30 and J usage is TRBJ1-3; D gene ambiguous. This CDR3 comprises 13 residues. Germline-derived CDR1 and CDR2 are GTSNPN and SVGIG (reference sequence). Trimming removed 4 bases from V and 3 bases from J, with 10 bases in between. The CDR3 reads CAWTDRVGNTIYF. CDR3 sequence (DNA): TGTGCCTGGACCGATCGGGTTGGAAACACCATATATTTT. Full variable domain (rest looked up from reference TRBV30 and TRBJ1-3): SQTIHQWPATLVQPVGSPLSLECTVEGTSNPNLYWYRQAAGRGLQLLFYSVGIGQISSEVPQNLSASRPQDRQFILSSKKLLLSDSGFYLCAWTDRVGNTIYFGEGSWLTVV.

The chain joins TRBV5-4 to TRBJ1-2; 8 bases are shared with TRBD1. Germline lookup yields CDR1 SGHNT and CDR2 YYREEE (reference sequence). V lost 3 bases, J lost 2 bases, and 6 bases stayed unmatched. CDR3 length: 15 amino acids. CDR3 sequence (DNA): TGTGCCAGCAGCTCTCAGGACAGGGCGAACTATGGCTACACCTTC. This gives the protein CASSSQDRANYGYTF.

The chain combines TRBV2 with TRBJ1-5; D is perhaps TRBD1 (5 bases). CDR1 is SNHLY, CDR2 FYNNEI, per germline. Trimming shortened V by 7 bases and J by 5 bases, and 15 bases separated the two germline ends. The CDR3 totals 14 residues. CDR3 in DNA: TGTGCCAGCACCAACTGGGGGAAAGATCAGCCCCAGCATTTT. Its translation: CASTNWGKDQPQHF.

This clone was seen a single time. V gene TRBV3-1 (or the pseudogene TRBV3-2) combines with J gene TRBJ2-3; 11 bases map to TRBD2. This CDR3 comprises 15 residues. Trimming took 4 bases from V and 5 from J; bases not matched to a gene: 5. Germline V lookup: CDR1 LGHDT, CDR2 YNNKEL (reference sequence). In DNA, the CDR3 is TGTGCCAGCAGCCCTGGACTAGCGGGTCTAGATACGCAGTATTTT. Amino acids: CASSPGLAGLDTQYF.

The chain has TRBV12-3 or TRBV12-4 and TRBJ1-2; no reliable D call. This CDR3 has 13 residues. V lost 2 bases and J lost 3, with 7 bases in between. The CDR3 DNA follows: TGTGCCAGCAGTTTAAGGAGGGACTATGGCTACACCTTC. Its translation: CASSLRRDYGYTF.

V usage is TRBV5-8 and J usage is TRBJ1-6; D gene ambiguous. CDR3 size: 18 residues. In germline, CDR1 is SGHTS, CDR2 YDEGEE. V lost 0 bases and J lost 8, with 21 bases in between. The CDR3 region is CASSLGKKTLLVHSPLHF. As DNA, the CDR3 is TGTGCCAGCAGCTTGGGGAAAAAGACGCTGCTCGTGCATTCACCCCTCCACTTT.

V is TRBV14 and J is TRBJ1-3; no firm D call. This CDR3 contains 14 residues. Germline V CDR1 and CDR2: SGHDN, FVKESK. V dropped 0 bases and J dropped 4 bases, with 7 bases sitting between them. CDR3 amino acids: CASSQDTHGNTIYF. CDR3 DNA sequence: TGTGCCAGCAGCCAAGATACTCACGGAAACACCATATATTTT. Looking up the rest from reference TRBV14 and TRBJ1-3 gives the full variable domain: EAGVTQFPSHSVIEKGQTVTLRCDPISGHDNLYWYRRVMGKEIKFLLHFVKESKQDESGMPNNRFLAERTGGTYSTLKVQPAELEDSGVYFCASSQDTHGNTIYFGEGSWLTVV.

This chain links TRBV6-5 with TRBJ1-6; D might be TRBD1 (5 bases). V lost 5 bases and J 7 bases, leaving 15 bases between the germline ends. The CDR3 loop spans 15 amino acids. CDR1 and CDR2 (germline): MNHEY, SVGAGI. The CDR3: CASSPRGARNSPLHF. DNA for the CDR3: TGTGCCAGCAGTCCACGTGGGGCGAGAAATTCACCCCTCCACTTT.

This clone was seen a few times. The chain joins TRBV30 to TRBJ1-1, with 9 bases lining up with TRBD1. The length of the CDR3 is 13 residues. Per germline, CDR1 GTSNPN and CDR2 SVGIG (reference sequence). As DNA, the CDR3 is TGTGGGTCTCGTACCGGGACAGGGAATCGGGCTTTCTTT. This encodes CGSRTGTGNRAFF.

There are a few counts of this clone. The V call is TRBV20-1, the J call TRBJ1-1; 8 bases are shared with TRBD1. Trimming removed 3 bases from V and 5 bases from J; junction bases left unmatched: 5. CDR1 DFQATT and CDR2 SNEGSKA come from the germline V gene (reference sequence). The CDR3 is 13 amino acids. This CDR3 is CSASEDRVTEAFF. The CDR3 nucleotides are TGCAGTGCTAGTGAGGACAGGGTTACTGAAGCTTTCTTT.

The chain carries TRBV2 and TRBJ1-2; TRBD1 aligns across 7 bases. The V and J ends lost 3 bases and 2 bases, in that order; junction bases with no gene match: 6. The CDR3 runs to 15 residues. The germline gives CDR1 SNHLY, CDR2 FYNNEI. CDR3 protein: CASSEDRITNYGYTF. CDR3 coding DNA: TGTGCCAGCAGTGAGGACAGGATAACGAACTATGGCTACACCTTC.

This clone has only one observation. The rearrangement links TRBV20-1 to TRBJ1-2; a weak D match, TRBD1 (6 bases). The germline CDR1 and CDR2 sequences are DFQATT and SNEGSKA (reference sequence). V gave up 3 bases and J gave up 2 bases, with 16 bases separating them. CDR3 size: 15 residues. CDR3 bases: TGCAGTGCTAGTGTTGGGGGGGCTCGGAACTATGGCTACACCTTC. Residues: CSASVGGARNYGYTF.

The chain is built from TRBV5-1 and TRBJ1-4; 8 nucleotides align to TRBD1. With 4 bases clipped from V and 7 bases from J, the junction kept 6 bases outside the gene matches. This CDR3 is built from 14 residues. Germline loops: CDR1 SGHRS, CDR2 YFSETQ. The CDR3 reads CASSPGTGTEKLFF. The CDR3, as DNA: TGCGCCAGCAGCCCCGGGACAGGAACTGAAAAACTGTTTTTT. The whole variable domain, remainder taken from reference TRBV5-1 and TRBJ1-4, is KAGVTQTPRYLIKTRGQQVTLSCSPISGHRSVSWYQQTPGQGLQFLFEYFSETQRNKGNFPGRFSGRQFSNSRSEMNVSTLELGDSALYLCASSPGTGTEKLFFGSGTQLSVL.